This is a list of T cell receptor beta chains from one sample in a study of shared clonotypes between healthy human individuals. Here immunoSEQ multiplex PCR was the method, and the copy in TCRdb shows in-frame clones only, minus some. The sample shows under 1,100,000 clones, around 76% of them seen only once. The source material was memory CD4+ T cells sorted from blood. Receptors originate from a man aged 18 to 35 in good health. Both conserved end residues are part of each CDR3. A D gene is named only where the DNA matches it firmly. Size is stated for part of the rows, as once, few or many counts, or as a class when the clone is expanded.

V: TRBV6-1
D: TRBD2
size: .
J: TRBJ2-7
CDR3: CASRGGYEQYF
DNA: TGTGCCAGCCGGGGGGGCTACGAGCAGTACTTC

V: TRBV29-1
D: .
size: .
J: TRBJ2-5
CDR3: CSTRAEETQYF
DNA: TGCAGCACCCGAGCTGAGGAGACCCAGTACTTC

V: TRBV30
D: .
size: .
J: TRBJ1-3
CDR3: CAWSLSGNTIYF
DNA: TGTGCCTGGAGCCTCTCTGGAAACACCATATATTTT

V: TRBV7-2
D: .
size: .
J: TRBJ2-1
CDR3: CASSLWGGGGNEQFF
DNA: TGTGCCAGCAGCTTATGGGGAGGGGGAGGCAATGAGCAGTTCTTC

V: TRBV6-1
D: TRBD2
size: .
J: TRBJ2-5
CDR3: CASSEMGGETQYF
DNA: TGTGCCAGCAGTGAAATGGGGGGGGAGACCCAGTACTTC

V: TRBV7-2
D: .
size: .
J: TRBJ2-7
CDR3: CASSQNPYEQYF
DNA: TGTGCCAGCAGCCAAAACCCCTACGAGCAGTACTTC

V: TRBV19
D: .
size: .
J: TRBJ1-2
CDR3: CASSTFSERQF
DNA: TGTGCCAGTAGTACTTTTTCGGAACGGCAATTC

V: TRBV5-1
D: .
size: once
J: TRBJ2-3
CDR3: CASSTVADTQYF
DNA: TGCGCCAGCAGCACGGTAGCAGATACGCAGTATTTT

V: TRBV2
D: .
size: .
J: TRBJ1-5
CDR3: CASSAPGGFGNQPQHF
DNA: TGTGCCAGCAGCGCGCCCGGTGGTTTCGGGAATCAGCCCCAGCATTTT

V: TRBV6-5
D: .
size: .
J: TRBJ1-6
CDR3: CASSYLGTSPLHF
DNA: TGTGCCAGCAGTTACTTGGGTACTTCACCCCTCCACTTT

V: TRBV5-1
D: .
size: .
J: TRBJ1-2
CDR3: CASSFTADGYTF
DNA: TGCGCCAGCAGCTTTACGGCCGATGGCTACACCTTC

V: TRBV2
D: .
size: .
J: TRBJ2-3
CDR3: CASRQRSYSTDTQYF
DNA: TGTGCCAGCAGGCAGCGGTCCTATAGCACAGATACGCAGTATTTT

V: TRBV7-9
D: .
size: many
J: TRBJ1-2
CDR3: CASSLAGFNYGYTF
DNA: TGTGCCAGCAGCTTAGCAGGGTTTAACTATGGCTACACCTTC